This TCR beta chain originates from a study of T cell changes during pregnancy in multiple sclerosis. CDR1 and CDR2 (germline): MNHEY, SMNVEV (reference sequence). V lost 6 bases to trimming and J lost 2 bases; unmatched junction nucleotides: 7. The CDR3 is 14 amino acids. Sequenced by immunoSEQ multiplex PCR; TCRdb stores in-frame clones only, minus some. Among under 70,000 clones listed, 91% were seen once. This clonotype was obtained from a female donor in good health, enrolled as a control in a pregnancy study. V and J are TRBV27 and TRBJ2-7; 7 positions agree with TRBD2. The sequencing here drew on peripheral blood, taken in the third trimester of pregnancy. The CDR3 here is CASSPQREPYEQYF. The CDR3 region has the DNA TGTGCCAGCAGCCCCCAGCGGGAACCCTACGAGCAGTACTTC.